The rows below give T cell receptor beta chains drawn from one sample of a study of OX40 agonist ivuxolimab in advanced cancers. The protocol was immunoSEQ multiplex PCR, while the TCRdb copy is restricted to in-frame clones and leaves out a portion. The sample carries more than 65,000 clones, around 91% recorded once. The specimen comprised CD4+ or CD8+ T cells sorted from blood, sampled in a trial of the OX40 agonist ivuxolimab. These receptors came from an adult with an advanced solid tumor such as melanoma, head and neck, liver or kidney cancer. CDR3s include the opening cysteine and the closing phenylalanine or tryptophan.

j_gene: TRBJ1-1; v_gene: TRBV11-3; CDR3aa: CASSLKGGTEAFF
j_gene: TRBJ1-4; v_gene: TRBV5-1; CDR3aa: CASSGTGGYEKLFF
j_gene: TRBJ1-5; v_gene: TRBV27; CDR3aa: CASRMGLGDQPQHF
j_gene: TRBJ1-2; v_gene: TRBV19; CDR3aa: CASNDDRGRVGYTF
j_gene: TRBJ2-7; v_gene: TRBV4-3; CDR3aa: CASSQDRVGEQYF
j_gene: TRBJ1-4; v_gene: TRBV6-5; CDR3aa: CASSYSWNEKLFF
j_gene: TRBJ2-7; v_gene: TRBV5-5; CDR3aa: CASSFRRERFYEQYF
j_gene: TRBJ2-3; v_gene: TRBV5-4; CDR3aa: CASSRPFAGGADTQYF
j_gene: TRBJ2-7; v_gene: TRBV5-1; CDR3aa: CASSYTVPTSGYEQYF
j_gene: TRBJ2-7; v_gene: TRBV2; CDR3aa: CASSLTETYEQYF
j_gene: TRBJ2-7; v_gene: TRBV5-4; CDR3aa: CASSLAGSYEQYF
j_gene: TRBJ1-1; v_gene: TRBV18; CDR3aa: CASSGVQDTEAFF
j_gene: TRBJ2-5; v_gene: TRBV7-2; CDR3aa: CASSKGRQETQYF
j_gene: TRBJ2-5; v_gene: TRBV11-3; CDR3aa: CASSTQGSSGVTQYF
j_gene: TRBJ1-5; v_gene: TRBV19; CDR3aa: CASRSQGERANQPQHF
j_gene: TRBJ2-1; v_gene: TRBV7-7; CDR3aa: CASSSGQVPFNEQFF
j_gene: TRBJ1-3; v_gene: TRBV7-9; CDR3aa: CASSSTSSGNTIYF
j_gene: TRBJ2-5; v_gene: TRBV28; CDR3aa: CASRPRGTAAKETQYF
j_gene: TRBJ2-3; v_gene: TRBV11-1; CDR3aa: CASSRTRTDTQYF
j_gene: TRBJ1-2; v_gene: TRBV5-1; CDR3aa: CASSFGGLGYTF
j_gene: TRBJ2-5; v_gene: TRBV6-1; CDR3aa: CASKMELQETQYF
j_gene: TRBJ2-1; v_gene: TRBV11-1; CDR3aa: CASSLAVLAGGEQFF
j_gene: TRBJ1-3; v_gene: TRBV19; CDR3aa: CASSTRGSGNTIYF
j_gene: TRBJ1-2; v_gene: TRBV30; CDR3aa: CAWSNLLRTSVYTF
j_gene: TRBJ2-1; v_gene: TRBV7-3; CDR3aa: CASSLGPVDEQFF
j_gene: TRBJ2-7; v_gene: TRBV21-1; CDR3aa: CASSKGIEQYF
j_gene: TRBJ2-5; v_gene: TRBV19; CDR3aa: CASRIKDTLVETQYF
j_gene: TRBJ2-5; v_gene: TRBV19; CDR3aa: CASPANVGPGGTQYF